This T cell receptor (beta chain) was captured by sequencing in a study of blood T cell repertoires in COVID-19 (TCRdb year 2020). About the investigation overall: Collaborator samples came from the United States, Italy and Spain and covered acute and convalescent phases of COVID-19. The repertoires were made available in a free public database intended to serve as a resource for research on the immune response to SARS-CoV-2. The prospective study material was composed of cDNA or gDNA derived from T cells, B-cell-depleted T cells, or PBMCs. Nearly every sample came with metadata listing a de-identified subject ID, COVID-19 status, age in years and sex. The samples were drawn from the first 160 participants of the ongoing ImmuneRACE study and from over a thousand subjects provided by 6 global collaborators. The dataset comprised deeply sampled blood TCRbeta repertoires from subjects exposed to, actively infected with, or recovered from COVID-19. Where available, HLA class I and class II types were taken from metadata supplied by the sample provider and were not determined by assay-based typing.

Notes on this clone: Its antigen is currently not known. Base-call qualities are not available, and no considerably larger clone is one nucleotide away.

The immunoSEQ Assay, a bias-controlled multiplex PCR, was used to amplify TCRbeta CDR3 regions from genomic DNA. The authors processed their data as follows. Within the assay, amplification of reference gene primers was used to estimate how many nucleated cells each sample contained. To quantify the absolute abundance of each unique TCRbeta CDR3 rearrangement, sequence reads were collapsed and filtered. For each sample, productive Simpson clonality was calculated as the square root of Simpson's diversity index over productive rearrangements. TCRdb obtained this table from immuneACCESS and retained in-frame rearrangements with V and J assigned. These tables miss some clones; where compared with another copy, unresolved V genes account for less than half of the shortfall, and the remainder is unexplained. V and J calls and clone size are given by that table; D and trimming were obtained from the DNA. The sample records about 250,000 clones, roughly 85% of which are singletons. Roughly 5.3% of the sample goes to the ten largest clones.

The study at large found these results: Clinical and demographic metadata were provided uncurated, with the amount varying by source and participant.

Inclusive of the bounding cysteine and phenylalanine, the CDR3 is 13 residues long. Solely the CDR3 DNA is kept, with 39 bases framed from the first base. Based on the germline V gene, the CDR1 and CDR2 sequences are SGDLS and YYNGEE. V is reduced by 6 bases and J by 6 bases, leaving a spacing of 15 bases between them. At one collaborating source in Seattle, patients were enrolled during active infection and were followed longitudinally through the course of disease. The collaborating institutions used their own protocols to collect whole blood in K2EDTA tubes. For TCRbeta analysis, collaborator samples were shipped as frozen whole blood, as isolated PBMCs, or as DNA extracted from either sample type.

The V and J segments used are TRBV9 and TRBJ1-2; the D gene cannot be named for sure. The clonotype was recovered from a man aged 45-65 years with COVID-19, enrolled during active disease. Material for sequencing was peripheral blood. The encoded CDR3 is CASNRHEGDGYTF. The bases are TGTGCCAGCAACAGACACGAGGGAGATGGCTACACCTTC. With the portions outside the CDR3 filled from the reference TRBV9 and TRBJ1-2 genes, the complete variable region becomes DSGVTQTPKHLITATGQRVTLRCSPRSGDLSVYWYQQSLDQGLQFLIQYYNGEERAKGNILERFSAQQFPDLHSELNLSSLELGDSALYFCASNRHEGDGYTFGSGTRLTVV.